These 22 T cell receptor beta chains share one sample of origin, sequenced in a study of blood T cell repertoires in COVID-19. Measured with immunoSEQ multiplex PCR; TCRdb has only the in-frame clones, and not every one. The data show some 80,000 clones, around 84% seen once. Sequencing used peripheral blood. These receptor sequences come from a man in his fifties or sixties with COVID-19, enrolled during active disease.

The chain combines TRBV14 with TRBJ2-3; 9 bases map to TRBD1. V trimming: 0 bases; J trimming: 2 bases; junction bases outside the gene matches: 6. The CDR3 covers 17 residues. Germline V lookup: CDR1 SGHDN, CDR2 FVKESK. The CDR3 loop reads CASSQDLGTGNTDTQYF. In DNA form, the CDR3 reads TGTGCCAGCAGCCAAGATTTGGGGACAGGGAACACAGATACGCAGTATTTT.

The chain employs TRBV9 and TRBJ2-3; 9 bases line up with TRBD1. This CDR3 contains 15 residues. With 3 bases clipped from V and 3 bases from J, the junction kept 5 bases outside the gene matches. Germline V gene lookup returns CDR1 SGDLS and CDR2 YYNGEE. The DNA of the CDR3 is TGTGCCAGCAGCGCTCGAGGACAGGGGACAGATACGCAGTATTTT. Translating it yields CASSARGQGTDTQYF.

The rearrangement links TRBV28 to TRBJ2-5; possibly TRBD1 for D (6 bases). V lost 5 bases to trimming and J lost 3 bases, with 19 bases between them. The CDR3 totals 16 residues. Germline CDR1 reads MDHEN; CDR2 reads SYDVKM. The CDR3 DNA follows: TGTGCCAGCAGTCCCCTGGCCGGGACAAAGAAAGAGACCCAGTACTTC. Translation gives CASSPLAGTKKETQYF.

CDR3 DNA: TGTGCCAGCAGTTACGGGCTGGACAGGAGCTCCTACGAGCAGTACTTC. This sequence encodes CASSYGLDRSSYEQYF. This chain uses TRBV6-5 with TRBJ2-7; 7 bases are a match to TRBD1. Germline-derived CDR1 and CDR2 are MNHEY and SVGAGI. There are 16 residues in the CDR3. Trimming at V came to 2 bases and at J to 0 bases, leaving 7 bases not matched to a gene.

The CDR3 nucleotides are TGTGCCAGCTCACCCGTACAGGGGGCGGAAGGAGCTTTCTTT. It codes for CASSPVQGAEGAFF. The V call is TRBV18, the J call TRBJ1-1, with TRBD1 identical over 9 bases. The germline V gene has CDR1 KGHSH and CDR2 LQKENI. This CDR3 region has 14 residues. V lost 3 bases and J lost 10; bases outside the gene matches: 9.

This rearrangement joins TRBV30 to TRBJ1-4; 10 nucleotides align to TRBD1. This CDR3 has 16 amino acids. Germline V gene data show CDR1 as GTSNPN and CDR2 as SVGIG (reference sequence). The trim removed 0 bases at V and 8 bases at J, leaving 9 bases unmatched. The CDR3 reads CAWSVIGDRGREKLFF. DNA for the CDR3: TGTGCCTGGAGTGTAATAGGGGACAGGGGTAGGGAAAAACTGTTTTTT.

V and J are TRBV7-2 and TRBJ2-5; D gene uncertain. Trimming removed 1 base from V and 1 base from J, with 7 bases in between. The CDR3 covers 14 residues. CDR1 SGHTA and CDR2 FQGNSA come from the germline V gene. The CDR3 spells CASSLDSGQETQYF. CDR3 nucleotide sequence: TGTGCCAGCAGCTTAGACTCAGGCCAAGAGACCCAGTACTTC. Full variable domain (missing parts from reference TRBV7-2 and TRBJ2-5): GAGVSQSPSNKVTEKGKDVELRCDPISGHTALYWYRQSLGQGLEFLIYFQGNSAPDKSGLPSDRFSAERTGGSVSTLTIQRTQQEDSAVYLCASSLDSGQETQYFGPGTRLLVL.

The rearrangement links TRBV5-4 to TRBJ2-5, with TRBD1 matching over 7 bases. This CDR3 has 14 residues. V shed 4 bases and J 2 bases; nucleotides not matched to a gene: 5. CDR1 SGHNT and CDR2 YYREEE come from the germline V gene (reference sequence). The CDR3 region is CASSLDREQETQYF. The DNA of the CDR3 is TGTGCCAGCAGCCTCGACAGGGAGCAAGAGACCCAGTACTTC.

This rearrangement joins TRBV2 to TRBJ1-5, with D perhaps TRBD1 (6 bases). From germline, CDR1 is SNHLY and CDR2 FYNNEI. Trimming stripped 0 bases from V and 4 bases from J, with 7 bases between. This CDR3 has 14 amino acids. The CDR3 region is CASSEAQGNQPQHF. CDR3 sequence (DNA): TGTGCCAGCAGTGAAGCCCAGGGGAATCAGCCCCAGCATTTT. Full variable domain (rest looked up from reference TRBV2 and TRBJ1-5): EPEVTQTPSHQVTQMGQEVILRCVPISNHLYFYWYRQILGQKVEFLVSFYNNEISEKSEIFDDQFSVERPDGSNFTLKIRSTKLEDSAMYFCASSEAQGNQPQHFGDGTRLSIL.

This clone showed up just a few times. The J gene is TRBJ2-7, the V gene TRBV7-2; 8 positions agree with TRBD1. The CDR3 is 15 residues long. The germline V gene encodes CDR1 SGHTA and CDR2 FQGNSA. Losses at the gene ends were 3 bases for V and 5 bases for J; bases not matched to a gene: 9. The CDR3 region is CASSFLTGGLHEQYF. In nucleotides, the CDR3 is TGTGCCAGCAGCTTCCTTACAGGGGGTCTCCACGAGCAGTACTTC.

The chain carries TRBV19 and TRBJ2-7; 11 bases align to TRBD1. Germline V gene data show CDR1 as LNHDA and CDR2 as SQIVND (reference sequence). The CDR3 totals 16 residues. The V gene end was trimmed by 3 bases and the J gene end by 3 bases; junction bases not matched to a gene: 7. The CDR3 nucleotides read TGTGCCAGTAGTATTGGGTTGGGACAGGGGGTCTACGAGCAGTACTTC. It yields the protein CASSIGLGQGVYEQYF. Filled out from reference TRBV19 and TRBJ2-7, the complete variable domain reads DGGITQSPKYLFRKEGQNVTLSCEQNLNHDAMYWYRQDPGQGLRLIYYSQIVNDFQKGDIAEGYSVSREKKESFPLTVTSAQKNPTAFYLCASSIGLGQGVYEQYFGPGTRLTVT.

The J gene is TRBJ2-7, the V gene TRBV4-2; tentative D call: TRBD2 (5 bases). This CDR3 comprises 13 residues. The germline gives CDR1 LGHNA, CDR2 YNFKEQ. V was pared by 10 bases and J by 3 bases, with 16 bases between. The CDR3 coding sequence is TGTGCCACCGGTAAGGGCGACTACTACGAGCAGTACTTC. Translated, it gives CATGKGDYYEQYF.

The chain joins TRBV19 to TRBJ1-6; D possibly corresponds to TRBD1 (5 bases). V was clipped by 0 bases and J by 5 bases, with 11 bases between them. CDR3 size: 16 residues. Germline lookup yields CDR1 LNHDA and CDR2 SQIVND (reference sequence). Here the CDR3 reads CASSIDLSGNNSPLHF. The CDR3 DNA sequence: TGTGCCAGTAGTATAGATCTATCAGGGAATAATTCACCCCTCCACTTT.

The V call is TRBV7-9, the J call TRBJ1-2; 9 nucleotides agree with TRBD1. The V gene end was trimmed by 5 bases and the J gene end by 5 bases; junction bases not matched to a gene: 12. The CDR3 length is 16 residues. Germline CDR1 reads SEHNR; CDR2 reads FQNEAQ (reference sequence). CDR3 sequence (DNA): TGTGCCAGCAGCGAGGAAGGGACAGGGTATAGGTATGGCTACACCTTC. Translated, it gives CASSEEGTGYRYGYTF.

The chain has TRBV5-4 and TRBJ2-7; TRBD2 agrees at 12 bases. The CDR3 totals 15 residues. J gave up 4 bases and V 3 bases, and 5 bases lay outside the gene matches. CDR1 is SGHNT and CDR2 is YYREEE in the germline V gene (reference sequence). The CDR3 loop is CASSSTLAGGYEQYF. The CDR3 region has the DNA TGTGCCAGCAGCTCCACACTAGCGGGAGGTTACGAGCAGTACTTC.

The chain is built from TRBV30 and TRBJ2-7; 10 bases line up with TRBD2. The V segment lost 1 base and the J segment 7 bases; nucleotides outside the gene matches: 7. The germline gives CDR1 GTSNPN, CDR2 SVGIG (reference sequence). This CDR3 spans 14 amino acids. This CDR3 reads CAWSGTSGEREQYF. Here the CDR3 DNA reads TGTGCCTGGAGTGGTACTAGCGGGGAACGGGAGCAGTACTTC.

The CDR3 sequence: CASSPLGGLEQFF. DNA for the CDR3: TGTGCCAGCAGCCCACTGGGGGGGTTAGAGCAGTTCTTC. The chain couples TRBV12-3 or TRBV12-4 to TRBJ2-1; 7 bases are shared with TRBD2. The CDR3 loop spans 13 amino acids. J lost 10 bases, V lost 6 bases, and 9 bases had no gene match.

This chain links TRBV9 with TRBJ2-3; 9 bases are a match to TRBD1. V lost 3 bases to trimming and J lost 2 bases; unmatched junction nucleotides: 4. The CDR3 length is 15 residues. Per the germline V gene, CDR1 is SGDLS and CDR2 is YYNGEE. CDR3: CASSERTGDTDTQYF. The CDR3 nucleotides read TGTGCCAGCAGCGAACGGACAGGGGACACAGATACGCAGTATTTT. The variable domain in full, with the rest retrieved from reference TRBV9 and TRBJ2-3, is DSGVTQTPKHLITATGQRVTLRCSPRSGDLSVYWYQQSLDQGLQFLIQYYNGEERAKGNILERFSAQQFPDLHSELNLSSLELGDSALYFCASSERTGDTDTQYFGPGTRLTVL.

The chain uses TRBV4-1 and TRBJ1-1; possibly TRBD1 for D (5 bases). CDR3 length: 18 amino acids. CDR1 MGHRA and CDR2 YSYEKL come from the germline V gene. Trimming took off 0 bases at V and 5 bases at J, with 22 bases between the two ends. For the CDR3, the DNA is TGCGCCAGCAGCCAAGAGGTTGTTGCTGCAGGGATGGGTACTGAAGCTTTCTTT. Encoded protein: CASSQEVVAAGMGTEAFF.

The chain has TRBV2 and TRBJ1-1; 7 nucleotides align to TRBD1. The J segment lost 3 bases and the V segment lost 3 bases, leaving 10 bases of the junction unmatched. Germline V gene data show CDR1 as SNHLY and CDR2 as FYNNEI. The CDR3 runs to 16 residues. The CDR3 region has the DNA TGTGCCAGCAGTGAGGGGTCAGGGGGAGATTACACTGAAGCTTTCTTT. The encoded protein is CASSEGSGGDYTEAFF.

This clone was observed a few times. DNA for the CDR3: TGTGCCAGCAGTGACGTTACGGGGTTTGAGACCCAGTACTTC. Protein sequence: CASSDVTGFETQYF. The chain couples TRBV25-1 to TRBJ2-5; weak D call: TRBD2 (5 bases). Germline V lookup: CDR1 MGHDK, CDR2 SYGVNS. Trimming pared 3 bases from V and 5 bases from J, leaving 13 bases between. The CDR3 consists of 14 residues.

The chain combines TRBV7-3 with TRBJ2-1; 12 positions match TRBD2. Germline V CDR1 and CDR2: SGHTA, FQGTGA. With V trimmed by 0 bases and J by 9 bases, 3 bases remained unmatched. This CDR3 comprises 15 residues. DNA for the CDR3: TGTGCCAGCAGCTTAACGTCTAGCGGGAGGGGTGAGCAGTTCTTC. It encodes CASSLTSSGRGEQFF.